This record covers a single T cell receptor (beta chain). The antigen remains unidentified. The same CDR3 also results from other DNA sequences found in this sample. V was shortened by 4 bases and J by 2 bases, with 13 bases between the two germline ends. The CDR3 covers 15 residues. Germline CDR1 and CDR2: SGDLS and YYNGEE. The donors, all of them Caucasian adults, lived in Nashville, Tennessee. The sample belongs to a study of shared clonotypes between healthy human individuals. The table came from immunoSEQ multiplex PCR; TCRdb's copy has only in-frame clones and leaves some out. This table has about 1,500,000 clones, about 96% appearing once. Findings of the study overall: Four donors shared approximately 5% of their naive CD4 clonotypes.

Source material: naive CD4+ T cells sorted from blood. Subset specified: CD45RA+ positively selected. The clonotype originates from a man aged 25 to 40 in good health. V usage is TRBV9 and J usage is TRBJ2-1; possible D gene TRBD2, 6 bases. The CDR3 sequence: CASSPSAPTYNEQFF. Written as DNA, the CDR3 is TGTGCCAGCAGCCCTAGCGCTCCCACCTACAATGAGCAGTTCTTC.